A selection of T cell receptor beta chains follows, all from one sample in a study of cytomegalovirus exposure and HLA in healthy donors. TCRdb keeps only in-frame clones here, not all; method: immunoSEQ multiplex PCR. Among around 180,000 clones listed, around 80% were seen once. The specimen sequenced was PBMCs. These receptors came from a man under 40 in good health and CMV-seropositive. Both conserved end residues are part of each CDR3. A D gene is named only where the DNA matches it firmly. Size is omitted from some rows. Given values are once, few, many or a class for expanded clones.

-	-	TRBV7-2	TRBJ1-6	CASSQDSQGGPNSPLHF	TGTGCCAGCAGCCAGGACAGCCAAGGGGGACCGAATTCACCCCTCCACTTT
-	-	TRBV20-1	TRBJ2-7	CSASGSYEQYF	TGCAGTGCTAGCGGGAGCTACGAGCAGTACTTC
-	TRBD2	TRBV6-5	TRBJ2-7	CASSYVYSSGVHEQYF	TGTGCCAGCAGTTACGTCTATAGTAGCGGGGTCCACGAGCAGTACTTC
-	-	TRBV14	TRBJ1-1	CASSQEGLGVWAEAFF	TGTGCCAGCAGCCAAGAAGGTTTAGGGGTTTGGGCTGAAGCTTTCTTT
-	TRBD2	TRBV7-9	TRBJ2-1	CASSLMASSGGNEQFF	TGTGCCAGCAGCTTAATGGCGTCTAGCGGGGGGAATGAGCAGTTCTTC
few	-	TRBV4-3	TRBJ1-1	CASSLRRNTEAFF	TGCGCCAGCAGCCTTCGGAGGAACACTGAAGCTTTCTTT
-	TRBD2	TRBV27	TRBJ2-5	CASSFLGLEETQYF	TGTGCCAGCAGTTTTTTGGGACTAGAAGAGACCCAGTACTTC
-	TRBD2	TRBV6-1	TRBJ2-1	CASEVSGRIVEQFF	TGTGCCAGCGAGGTTAGCGGGAGGATCGTGGAGCAGTTCTTC
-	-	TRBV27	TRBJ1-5	CASSLVQGENQPQHF	TGTGCCAGCAGTTTGGTCCAGGGCGAGAATCAGCCCCAGCATTTT
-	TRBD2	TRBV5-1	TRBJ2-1	CASSSLAGGDEQFF	TGCGCCAGCAGCTCCCTAGCGGGAGGGGATGAGCAGTTCTTC
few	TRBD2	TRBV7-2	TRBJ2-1	CASSLWSPRGGGAGEQFF	TGTGCCAGCAGCTTATGGTCCCCTCGCGGCGGGGGGGCCGGTGAGCAGTTCTTC
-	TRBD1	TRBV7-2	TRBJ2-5	CASSSRQGSQETQYF	TGTGCCAGCAGCTCCAGACAGGGGTCCCAAGAGACCCAGTACTTC
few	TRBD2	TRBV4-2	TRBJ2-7	CASSSGTTTYEQYF	TGTGCCAGCAGCTCCGGGACTACGACCTACGAGCAGTACTTC
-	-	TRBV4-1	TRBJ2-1	CASSQDRNNEQFF	TGCGCCAGCAGCCAAGACAGGAACAATGAGCAGTTCTTC
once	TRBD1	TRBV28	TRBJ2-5	CASSFPGTGETQYF	TGTGCCAGCAGTTTCCCCGGGACAGGAGAGACCCAGTACTTC
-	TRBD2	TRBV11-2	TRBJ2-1	CASSLASGRVYNEQFF	TGTGCCAGCAGCTTAGCTAGCGGAAGGGTCTACAATGAGCAGTTCTTC
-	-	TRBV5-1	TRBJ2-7	CASSTGVSLGSYEQYF	TGCGCCAGCAGCACGGGGGTCTCCCTGGGCTCCTACGAGCAGTACTTC
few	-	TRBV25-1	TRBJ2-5	CASSEGAGETQYF	TGTGCCAGCAGTGAAGGGGCCGGGGAGACCCAGTACTTC
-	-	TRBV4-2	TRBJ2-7	CASSRGRTYEQYF	TGTGCCAGCAGCCGGGGGAGGACCTACGAGCAGTACTTC
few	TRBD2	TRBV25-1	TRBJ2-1	CASSEYNLLAGDEQFF	TGTGCCAGCAGTGAATATAACCTCCTAGCGGGCGATGAGCAGTTCTTC